The T cell receptor (beta chain) under discussion was sequenced for a study of blood T cell repertoires in COVID-19. Study-wide background: Italy, Spain and the United States were the sources of the convalescent and acute COVID-19 samples. Sample material is recorded as cDNA or gDNA derived from T cells, B-cell-depleted T cells, or PBMCs.

Sequenced by immunoSEQ multiplex PCR; TCRdb stores in-frame clones only, minus some. The data contain tens of thousands of clones, about 88% of them singletons. The J segment lost 8 bases and the V segment lost 7 bases, leaving 10 bases of the junction unmatched. CDR3 length equals 13 residues. Germline V lookup: CDR1 MNHEY, CDR2 SVGEGT. The material sequenced was peripheral blood. This clonotype originated in a human donor in a cohort sampled during active COVID-19. This chain connects TRBV6-2 or TRBV6-3 to TRBJ1-2, with 7 bases aligning to TRBD1. As DNA, the CDR3 is TGTGCCAGCACCCCGGGACAGATGAGAGGCTACACCTTC. This sequence encodes CASTPGQMRGYTF.